Below are 2 T cell receptor beta chains sequenced from a single sample in a study of CD8 T cells in Susac syndrome. Roughly 0.45 to 1 ug RNA was reverse transcribed with random hexamers. TCRdb analysed the immunoSEQ multiplex PCR reads with MiXCR anew, one entry per CDR3 protein. The sample contains about 100,000 distinct CDR3 sequences, about 95% of which appear only once. Sample: CD8+ T cells from PBMCs. These receptor sequences come from a human donor with Susac syndrome.

This clonotype was seen once. This chain links TRBV29-1 with TRBJ2-3; D is undetermined. Germline CDR1 is SQVTM and CDR2 is ANQGSEA. Trimming shortened V by 8 bases and J by 1 base, and 16 bases separated the two germline ends. CDR3 size: 14 residues. The CDR3 reads CSCMDGTGTDTQYF. CDR3 bases: TGCAGCTGTATGGACGGAACTGGCACAGATACGCAGTATTTT.

The chain couples TRBV19 to TRBJ1-1, with D possibly being TRBD1 (5 bases). The germline V gene encodes CDR1 LNHDA and CDR2 SQIVND (reference sequence). V lost 4 bases and J lost 0, with 15 bases in between. The CDR3 covers 16 residues. CDR3 in DNA: TGTGCCAGTAGTACTCTGACGGGGACGGTGAACACTGAAGCTTTCTTT. Translating it yields CASSTLTGTVNTEAFF. The full variable domain, its missing parts supplied by reference TRBV19 and TRBJ1-1, is DGGITQSPKYLFRKEGQNVTLSCEQNLNHDAMYWYRQDPGQGLRLIYYSQIVNDFQKGDIAEGYSVSREKKESFPLTVTSAQKNPTAFYLCASSTLTGTVNTEAFFGQGTRLTVV.